Presented here are 8 T cell receptor beta chains from one specimen sequenced in a study of T cells in women clearing cervical HPV infection. Sequencing was performed with immunoSEQ multiplex PCR; in TCRdb, only in-frame clones are kept and a portion is missing. Recorded here are about 35,000 clones; the top ten clones represent 1.5% to 2%. The sequenced sample was blood buffy coat. The receptors were gathered from a woman between 18 and 75 years old with a cervical HPV16 infection that either progressed to CIN3+ or cleared (not recorded which).

The CDR3 here is CSVDRGGVEAFF. The sequenced part of the CDR3 DNA is TGCAGCGTCGATCGGGGAGGAGTTGAA. The V call is TRBV29-1, the J call TRBJ1-1; D unclear. The DNA ends 3 residues before the CDR3 does, and the rest of the CDR3 is filled in from the germline J gene. Trimming cost V 6 bases and J 7 bases, with 15 bases left between them. The CDR3 runs to 12 residues. Germline V gene lookup returns CDR1 SQVTM and CDR2 ANQGSEA.

A remark on this clone: The read ends 3 residues early relative to the CDR3; the germline J gene fills the gap. The J gene is TRBJ2-7, the V gene TRBV5-5, with 7 bases that match TRBD2. The V and J ends lost 0 bases and 2 bases, in that order; junction bases with no gene match: 5. Germline CDR1 and CDR2: SGHKS and YYEKEE (reference sequence). The length of the CDR3 is 15 residues. The CDR3 loop is CASSLAASGTYEQYF. The sequenced CDR3 bases are TGTGCCAGCAGCTTGGCTGCTAGCGGAACCTACGAG.

Worth noting for this clone: The CDR3 end is not reached by the read, which stops 3 residues before it; the germline J gene fills it in. The chain links TRBV5-1 to TRBJ2-7; TRBD1 matches 7 bases. This CDR3 has 14 residues. Germline V gives CDR1 SGHRS, CDR2 YFSETQ. V lost 3 bases and J lost 2; bases outside the gene matches: 5. CDR3 in amino acids: CASSWGTDTYEQYF. The covered CDR3 bases are TGCGCCAGCAGCTGGGGGACAGATACCTACGAG. Variable domain in full (rest from reference TRBV5-1 and TRBJ2-7): KAGVTQTPRYLIKTRGQQVTLSCSPISGHRSVSWYQQTPGQGLQFLFEYFSETQRNKGNFPGRFSGRQFSNSRSEMNVSTLELGDSALYLCASSWGTDTYEQYFGPGTRLTVT.

In the case of this clone: One junction end disagrees with the germline gene, perhaps due to a read error. The read is 3 residues too short to cover the CDR3 end, so that end is filled in from the germline J gene. Additional DNA sequences in this sample encode the identical CDR3. The J gene is TRBJ1-3, the V gene TRBV7-8, with 9 bases fitting TRBD1. From germline, CDR1 is SGHVS and CDR2 FQNEAQ. The CDR3 extends over 14 amino acids. The chain's CDR3 is CASSPGTGRNTIYF. Partial CDR3 DNA: TGTGCCAGCAGCCCGGGGACAGGGAGGAACACG. Supplemented by reference TRBV7-8 and TRBJ1-3, the full variable domain reads GAGVSQSPRYKVAKRGQDVALRCDPISGHVSLFWYQQALGQGPEFLTYFQNEAQLDKSGLPSDRFFAERPEGSVSTLKIQRTQQEDSAVYLCASSPGTGRNTIYFGEGSWLTVV.

On this clone itself: The read terminates 3 residues before the CDR3 end, so the remaining end is supplied by the germline J gene. The V call is TRBV18, the J call TRBJ2-4; 13 bases match TRBD2. Germline V CDR1 and CDR2: KGHSH, LQKENI. The V segment lost 8 bases and the J segment 0 bases; nucleotides outside the gene matches: 7. The CDR3 is 17 residues long. The CDR3 sequence: CASTPGLAGVAKNIQYF. The CDR3 bases that were read are TGTGCCAGCACCCCCGGACTAGCGGGGGTAGCCAAAAACATT.

Here the CDR3 reads CASSLSVASGANVLTF. The part of the CDR3 DNA that was read is TGTGCCAGCAGCTTATCCGTAGCTTCTGGGGCCAACGTC. The V call is TRBV7-3, the J call TRBJ2-6; D remains unclear. The read gets to within 3 residues of the CDR3 end, and the germline J gene fills in the rest. This CDR3 has 16 amino acids. Looked up from germline, CDR1 is SGHTA and CDR2 is FQGTGA. V was cut by 2 bases and J by 1 base, with 9 bases left in between.

Regarding this clone: The read comes to an end 3 residues before the CDR3 does, leaving the germline J gene to fill in the end. The V gene is TRBV20-1, the J gene TRBJ2-5; a weak D match, TRBD1 (7 bases). The CDR3 totals 13 residues. The V gene lost 4 bases and the J gene lost 1 base, with 10 bases spanning the gap. CDR1 and CDR2 (germline): DFQATT, SNEGSKA (reference sequence). Partial CDR3 DNA: TGCAGTGCTACCAGGGGGGTCCAAGAGACC. It yields the protein CSATRGVQET. The complete CDR3 sequence is CSATRGVQETQYF.

Regarding this clone: The CDR3 end is not reached by the read, which stops 3 residues before it; the germline J gene fills it in. The chain employs TRBV20-1 and TRBJ1-2; tentatively, D is TRBD1 (5 bases). V was clipped by 1 base and J by 4 bases, with 7 bases between them. This CDR3 has 12 residues. Germline-derived CDR1 and CDR2 are DFQATT and SNEGSKA (reference sequence). Partial CDR3 DNA: TGCAGTGCTAGAGGGGGGGTCTATGGC. Its translation: CSARGGVYG. The whole CDR3 protein is CSARGGVYGYTF.